The 4 T cell receptor beta chains reported below all come from one sample, sequenced in a study of shared clonotypes between healthy human individuals. Naivety among CD8 cells was defined by CD45RO negativity and positive CCR7 selection, thereby excluding terminally differentiated effector memory CD45RA+ cells. TCRdb's copy holds only in-frame clones and misses some; the assay was immunoSEQ multiplex PCR. The sample comprises approximately 2,000,000 clones, around 93% of which are singletons, and over 1.5% rests with the top ten. The sequencing sample was made of naive CD8+ T cells from PBMCs. The receptors were sampled from a man between 18 and 35 years old in good health. Some clones in this sample may be carry-over from other donors' samples.

CDR3 DNA sequence: TGTGCCAGCAGCCCCGGGGCCCCCTCGACAGTCTACTACGAGCAGTACTTC. This sequence encodes CASSPGAPSTVYYEQYF. V and J are TRBV25-1 and TRBJ2-7; D could derive from TRBD1 or TRBD2 (5 bases each). The CDR3 is made up of 17 amino acids. V shed 6 bases and J shed 3 bases, with 24 bases lying between them. CDR1 MGHDK and CDR2 SYGVNS come from the germline V gene.

This chain uses TRBV18 with TRBJ2-7; the match to TRBD1 covers 7 bases. Per germline, CDR1 KGHSH and CDR2 LQKENI. The CDR3 contains 15 residues. Germline trimming cut 3 bases from V and 2 bases from J; bases unmatched to any gene: 7. CDR3 region: CASSPGRGGAYEQYF. CDR3 DNA sequence: TGTGCCAGCTCACCGGGTAGAGGGGGCGCCTACGAGCAGTACTTC.

CDR3 region: CASSVDLAGGPHNEQFF. Written as DNA, the CDR3 is TGTGCCAGCAGCGTAGATCTAGCGGGAGGGCCCCACAATGAGCAGTTCTTC. The genes are TRBV9 and TRBJ2-1, with 12 positions matching TRBD2. V was pared by 0 bases and J by 5 bases, with 6 bases of the junction left unmatched. The CDR3 covers 17 residues. Germline CDR1 is SGDLS and CDR2 is YYNGEE. The full variable domain, in which reference TRBV9 and TRBJ2-1 provide the parts outside the CDR3, is DSGVTQTPKHLITATGQRVTLRCSPRSGDLSVYWYQQSLDQGLQFLIQYYNGEERAKGNILERFSAQQFPDLHSELNLSSLELGDSALYFCASSVDLAGGPHNEQFFGPGTRLTVL.

CDR3 sequence: CASSPPLRVLTDTQYF. For the CDR3, the DNA is TGTGCCAGCAGTCCGCCCCTGAGAGTTTTGACAGATACGCAGTATTTT. The chain has TRBV28 and TRBJ2-3; D remains unclear. V gave up 5 bases and J gave up 3 bases, with 18 bases separating them. Germline CDR1 and CDR2: MDHEN and SYDVKM. This CDR3 comprises 16 residues.